These 31 T cell receptor beta chains originate from one sample sequenced in a study of PD-L1 blockade in urothelial cancer. The assay was immunoSEQ multiplex PCR, and TCRdb's table has in-frame clones only and misses some. The sample consists of tens of thousands of clones, approximately 80% of them appearing once. Sequencing used PBMCs, obtained around atezolizumab (anti-PD-L1) treatment. Every receptor here comes from a man aged 65 to 79 with urothelial cancer.

The chain carries TRBV5-1 and TRBJ2-2, with 14 nucleotides matching TRBD2. Germline CDR1 SGHRS, CDR2 YFSETQ. The J segment lost 6 bases and the V segment lost 3 bases, leaving 7 bases of the junction unmatched. CDR3 length equals 17 residues. The CDR3 coding sequence is TGCGCCAGCAGCTCCAGACTAGCGGGAGGGCAGGCCGGGGAGCTGTTTTTT. Translated, it gives CASSSRLAGGQAGELFF.

The V and J genes are TRBV2 and TRBJ2-7, with 13 bases fitting TRBD2. J was trimmed by 9 bases and V by 8 bases; bases with no gene match: 4. Per germline, CDR1 SNHLY and CDR2 FYNNEI. CDR3 length: 12 residues. The CDR3 nucleotides are TGTGCCAGCCGGACTAGCGGGAGTTCGCAGTACTTC. It encodes CASRTSGSSQYF. The full variable domain, its missing parts supplied by reference TRBV2 and TRBJ2-7, is EPEVTQTPSHQVTQMGQEVILRCVPISNHLYFYWYRQILGQKVEFLVSFYNNEISEKSEIFDDQFSVERPDGSNFTLKIRSTKLEDSAMYFCASRTSGSSQYFGPGTRLTVT.

This clone was detected only a few times. The chain couples TRBV19 to TRBJ2-1, with unresolved D. This CDR3 region has 15 residues. V gave up 5 bases and J gave up 0 bases, with 11 bases separating them. The germline gives CDR1 LNHDA, CDR2 SQIVND (reference sequence). The CDR3 DNA reads as TGTGCCAGTAGTGAGGCAGAAAGCTCCTACAATGAGCAGTTCTTC. It translates to CASSEAESSYNEQFF.

This sequence joins TRBV10-3 and TRBJ1-1, with D maybe TRBD1 (5 bases). The CDR3 is 15 residues long. Trimming stripped 3 bases from V and 4 bases from J, with 15 bases between. The germline V gene encodes CDR1 ENHRY and CDR2 SYGVKD. The CDR3 protein is CAISEMSGGGTEAFF. The CDR3 DNA reads TGTGCCATCAGTGAAATGTCCGGGGGTGGCACTGAAGCTTTCTTT.

CDR3 residues: CASRGANEQFF. The CDR3 nucleotides read TGTGCCAGCAGGGGGGCTAATGAGCAGTTCTTC. V gene TRBV7-9 combines with J gene TRBJ2-1, with D possibly being TRBD1 (6 bases). The length of the CDR3 is 11 residues. Looked up from germline, CDR1 is SEHNR and CDR2 is FQNEAQ (reference sequence). Trimming removed 6 bases at V and 7 bases at J, with 7 bases between.

V gene TRBV10-1 combines with J gene TRBJ2-1; unclear D gene. Trimming took off 4 bases at V and 4 bases at J, with 8 bases between the two ends. This CDR3 region has 13 residues. Germline V gene sequence: CDR1 WNHNN, CDR2 SYGVQD (reference sequence). CDR3 amino acids: CASSGDNYNEQFF. In nucleotides, the CDR3 is TGCGCCAGCAGTGGAGACAATTACAATGAGCAGTTCTTC.

The gene calls are TRBV27 and TRBJ1-4; TRBD1 agrees at 9 bases. The CDR3 is 14 amino acids. The germline V gene has CDR1 MNHEY and CDR2 SMNVEV (reference sequence). V gave up 3 bases and J gave up 5 bases; unmatched junction bases: 1. The CDR3 nucleotides read TGTGCCAGCAGTTTTGGGACAGGGAATGAAAAACTGTTTTTT. Encoded protein: CASSFGTGNEKLFF.

The rearrangement uses TRBV18 and TRBJ1-4; 8 bases are a match to TRBD1. The J segment lost 5 bases and the V segment lost 3 bases, leaving 2 bases of the junction unmatched. This CDR3 is built from 14 residues. Germline CDR1 KGHSH, CDR2 LQKENI. This CDR3 reads CASSPGQENEKLFF. CDR3 bases: TGTGCCAGCTCACCGGGACAGGAAAATGAAAAACTGTTTTTT.

The rearrangement links TRBV5-6 to TRBJ1-1; the D gene is possibly TRBD1 (5 bases). Trimming left V 5 bases short and J 1 base short, with 12 bases between. Germline values: CDR1 SGHDT, CDR2 YYEEEE. The CDR3 has 14 amino acids. DNA for the CDR3: TGTGCCAGCAGGCGACAGATTTCGAACACTGAAGCTTTCTTT. Translation gives CASRRQISNTEAFF.

In DNA, the CDR3 is TGTGCCTGGAGTGTTTCGCAGTACAATTCACCCCTCCACTTT. Translated: CAWSVSQYNSPLHF. The V call is TRBV30, the J call TRBJ1-6; D uncertain. Germline CDR1 and CDR2: GTSNPN and SVGIG (reference sequence). The CDR3 runs 14 residues. Trimming removed 0 bases at V and 7 bases at J, with 10 bases between.

The rearrangement joins TRBV5-1 to TRBJ2-2, with 11 positions matching TRBD1. CDR3 length: 14 residues. CDR1 is SGHRS, CDR2 YFSETQ, per germline. The junction had 2 bases not matched to a gene; V was cut back by 8 bases and J by 2 bases. This CDR3 is CASRTGGNTGELFF. CDR3 DNA sequence: TGCGCCAGTAGGACAGGGGGCAACACCGGGGAGCTGTTTTTT. Full variable domain (missing parts from reference TRBV5-1 and TRBJ2-2): KAGVTQTPRYLIKTRGQQVTLSCSPISGHRSVSWYQQTPGQGLQFLFEYFSETQRNKGNFPGRFSGRQFSNSRSEMNVSTLELGDSALYLCASRTGGNTGELFFGEGSRLTVL.

This chain links TRBV2 with TRBJ2-3, with a weak D call TRBD2 (6 bases). CDR3 length: 15 amino acids. V lost 4 bases to trimming and J lost 6 bases, with 17 bases between them. The germline V gene has CDR1 SNHLY and CDR2 FYNNEI. The CDR3 region is CASSGVAGISDTQYF. The CDR3, as DNA: TGTGCCAGCAGTGGGGTCGCGGGAATATCGGATACGCAGTATTTT.

The chain is built from TRBV27 and TRBJ1-5; possibly TRBD1 for D (5 bases). The CDR3 is made up of 16 amino acids. CDR1 is MNHEY and CDR2 is SMNVEV in the germline V gene (reference sequence). Between the trimmed V and J ends, which lost 2 bases and 5 bases, there was a span of 16 bases. The CDR3: CASSLMGVRGDQPQHF. As DNA, the CDR3 is TGTGCCAGCAGTTTAATGGGAGTGCGGGGGGATCAGCCCCAGCATTTT.

The count of this clone is one. The chain links TRBV30 to TRBJ1-1, with 8 bases fitting TRBD1. Looked up from germline, CDR1 is GTSNPN and CDR2 is SVGIG (reference sequence). The V segment lost 2 bases and the J segment 11 bases; nucleotides outside the gene matches: 10. This CDR3 is 13 amino acids long. The CDR3 loop is CAWSSPGGRGAFF. The CDR3 bases are TGTGCCTGGAGTTCTCCAGGGGGCAGGGGGGCTTTCTTT.

This clone was observed a single time. V usage is TRBV6-6 and J usage is TRBJ1-5; 9 bases line up with TRBD1. Germline CDR1 and CDR2: MNHNY and SVGAGI (reference sequence). V trimming: 5 bases; J trimming: 0 bases; junction bases outside the gene matches: 2. The CDR3 has 15 amino acids. CDR3 sequence: CASSKTGGSNQPQHF. The CDR3 nucleotides read TGTGCCAGCAGTAAGACAGGGGGTAGCAATCAGCCCCAGCATTTT.

By share of the sample, this clone is medium-sized. This chain joins TRBV4-1 and TRBJ1-2; D is perhaps TRBD1 (6 bases). Germline CDR1 reads MGHRA; CDR2 reads YSYEKL. With 1 base removed from V and 0 bases from J, the gap between germline ends came to 15 bases. The CDR3 consists of 17 residues. The CDR3 DNA reads as TGCGCCAGCAGCCAAGTGATCCGGACAGTAGCTAACTATGGCTACACCTTC. This translates into CASSQVIRTVANYGYTF.

This chain uses TRBV5-4 with TRBJ2-7; D may be TRBD1 (6 bases). V was shortened by 4 bases and J by 3 bases, with 8 bases between the two germline ends. Germline V gene lookup returns CDR1 SGHNT and CDR2 YYREEE (reference sequence). This CDR3 has 12 residues. The DNA of the CDR3 is TGTGCCAGCAGCAAGGACAGCTACGAGCAGTACTTC. It encodes CASSKDSYEQYF.

This chain connects TRBV19 to TRBJ2-7, with 10 positions matching TRBD1. V shed 5 bases and J 5 bases; nucleotides not matched to a gene: 12. CDR3 length: 16 residues. Germline V lookup: CDR1 LNHDA, CDR2 SQIVND (reference sequence). The CDR3 nucleotides read TGTGCCAGTAGTCCCCGCAGGGGGACAGGGGAAGACGAGCAGTACTTC. Residues: CASSPRRGTGEDEQYF.

The J gene is TRBJ1-1, the V gene TRBV27, with D possibly matching TRBD1 (5 bases). The CDR3 contains 17 residues. Deletions cut 7 bases from V and 1 base from J, with 22 bases between. Germline CDR1 reads MNHEY; CDR2 reads SMNVEV (reference sequence). The chain's CDR3 is CASNPGTGGDGNTEAFF. The DNA for the CDR3 is TGTGCCAGCAATCCGGGGACCGGGGGAGATGGGAACACTGAAGCTTTCTTT.

This clone was seen just once. The chain couples TRBV9 to TRBJ2-7, with 11 bases that match TRBD2. CDR3 size: 16 residues. Germline V gives CDR1 SGDLS, CDR2 YYNGEE. V lost 0 bases and J lost 2; bases outside the gene matches: 4. Written as DNA, the CDR3 is TGTGCCAGCAGCGTAGGTGATAGCGGGAGGGCCTACGAGCAGTACTTC. Amino acids: CASSVGDSGRAYEQYF.

This chain joins TRBV5-1 and TRBJ2-1; 9 bases agree with TRBD2. Germline V CDR1 and CDR2: SGHRS, YFSETQ. The CDR3 extends over 15 amino acids. With 0 bases clipped from V and 7 bases from J, the junction kept 5 bases outside the gene matches. The CDR3 DNA follows: TGCGCCAGCAGCTTGGCCGGACTAGCGAATAATGAGCAGTTCTTC. It translates to CASSLAGLANNEQFF. Combining the CDR3 with reference TRBV5-1 and TRBJ2-1 gives the whole variable domain KAGVTQTPRYLIKTRGQQVTLSCSPISGHRSVSWYQQTPGQGLQFLFEYFSETQRNKGNFPGRFSGRQFSNSRSEMNVSTLELGDSALYLCASSLAGLANNEQFFGPGTRLTVL.

This chain uses TRBV11-2 with TRBJ2-5; D possibly corresponds to TRBD1 (5 bases). From germline, CDR1 is SGHAT and CDR2 FQNNGV. The CDR3 is 13 amino acids. V gave up 6 bases and J gave up 4 bases, with 12 bases separating them. The CDR3 coding sequence is TGTGCCAGCAGTCTAGGGGTAGGAGAGACCCAGTACTTC. It yields the protein CASSLGVGETQYF. Based on the CDR3 plus reference TRBV11-2 and TRBJ2-5, the full variable domain is EAGVAQSPRYKIIEKRQSVAFWCNPISGHATLYWYQQILGQGPKLLIQFQNNGVVDDSQLPKDRFSAERLKGVDSTLKIQPAKLEDSAVYLCASSLGVGETQYFGPGTRLLVL.

The chain has TRBV9 and TRBJ2-1; possible D gene TRBD1, 5 bases. CDR1 is SGDLS, CDR2 YYNGEE, per germline. Trimming stripped 4 bases from V and 2 bases from J, with 13 bases between. This CDR3 is built from 15 residues. The CDR3 coding sequence is TGTGCCAGCAGCCCCCTTAGGGGTCCCTACAATGAGCAGTTCTTC. Amino acid sequence: CASSPLRGPYNEQFF. Using reference TRBV9 and TRBJ2-1 for the parts outside the CDR3, the full variable domain is DSGVTQTPKHLITATGQRVTLRCSPRSGDLSVYWYQQSLDQGLQFLIQYYNGEERAKGNILERFSAQQFPDLHSELNLSSLELGDSALYFCASSPLRGPYNEQFFGPGTRLTVL.

The sample holds one count of this clone. V is TRBV5-1 and J is TRBJ1-2; D is possibly TRBD1 (5 bases). Trimming removed 0 bases at V and 4 bases at J, with 16 bases between. The CDR3 extends over 16 amino acids. Germline assignment: CDR1 SGHRS and CDR2 YFSETQ. CDR3 loop: CASSLAGQKLGYGYTF. Written as DNA, the CDR3 is TGCGCCAGCAGCTTGGCAGGGCAAAAATTGGGCTATGGCTACACCTTC.

The chain has TRBV30 and TRBJ1-2, with 7 bases identical to TRBD1. Germline loops: CDR1 GTSNPN, CDR2 SVGIG (reference sequence). The CDR3 has 14 residues. V shed 5 bases and J 5 bases; nucleotides not matched to a gene: 11. CDR3 loop: CAWSKPGQKYGYTF. The DNA of the CDR3 is TGTGCCTGGTCTAAGCCGGGACAGAAGTATGGCTACACCTTC. The full variable domain, rest sourced from reference TRBV30 and TRBJ1-2, is SQTIHQWPATLVQPVGSPLSLECTVEGTSNPNLYWYRQAAGRGLQLLFYSVGIGQISSEVPQNLSASRPQDRQFILSSKKLLLSDSGFYLCAWSKPGQKYGYTFGSGTRLTVV.

The chain combines TRBV5-1 with TRBJ1-1; no firm D call. V lost 2 bases to trimming and J lost 5 bases, with 13 bases between them. The CDR3 spans 14 residues. CDR1 and CDR2 from the germline V gene are SGHRS and YFSETQ. The DNA of the CDR3 is TGCGCCAGCAGCTTCTACAGCCGGCGAACTGAAGCTTTCTTT. Translating gives CASSFYSRRTEAFF.

V gene TRBV6-1 combines with J gene TRBJ1-2, with 8 bases fitting TRBD1. This CDR3 has 14 amino acids. Germline loops: CDR1 MNHNS, CDR2 SASEGT. Unmatched junction bases numbered 5, after V lost 0 bases and J lost 8 bases. The CDR3 reads CASSEADRVMGYTF. Written as DNA, the CDR3 is TGTGCCAGCAGTGAAGCGGACAGGGTGATGGGCTACACCTTC.

V gene TRBV10-3 combines with J gene TRBJ1-1; D is uncertain. This CDR3 contains 14 residues. Germline CDR1 reads ENHRY; CDR2 reads SYGVKD. V was cut by 0 bases and J by 6 bases, with 11 bases left in between. This CDR3 reads CAISESTGEAEAFF. The DNA of the CDR3 is TGTGCCATCAGTGAGTCGACGGGAGAGGCTGAAGCTTTCTTT.

In regard to this clone: One junction end disagrees with the germline gene, perhaps due to a read error. CDR3 in amino acids: CASSAGLVQEAQYF. The CDR3 DNA sequence: TGTGCCAGTAGTGCCGGACTAGTGCAAGAGGCCCAGTACTTC. The V gene is TRBV19, the J gene TRBJ2-5, with 7 bases fitting TRBD2. From germline, CDR1 is LNHDA and CDR2 SQIVND (reference sequence). This CDR3 has 14 residues.

This clone was seen ten or more times. The J gene is TRBJ2-2, the V gene TRBV5-1, with TRBD2 matching over 10 bases. The germline gives CDR1 SGHRS, CDR2 YFSETQ. This CDR3 contains 16 residues. Trimming removed 4 bases from V and 1 base from J; junction bases left unmatched: 4. The CDR3, as DNA: TGCGCCAGCAGCGTCACTAGCGGGGAGAACACCGGGGAGCTGTTTTTT. Encoded protein: CASSVTSGENTGELFF.

This rearrangement joins TRBV5-1 to TRBJ2-2, with D possibly TRBD2 on 6 matching bases. Germline V lookup: CDR1 SGHRS, CDR2 YFSETQ. The germline V and J ends were trimmed by 0 bases and 3 bases, with 12 bases remaining between them. The CDR3 length is 16 residues. CDR3 protein: CASSLAAGTDTGELFF. For the CDR3, the DNA is TGCGCCAGCAGCTTGGCGGCGGGAACGGACACCGGGGAGCTGTTTTTT.